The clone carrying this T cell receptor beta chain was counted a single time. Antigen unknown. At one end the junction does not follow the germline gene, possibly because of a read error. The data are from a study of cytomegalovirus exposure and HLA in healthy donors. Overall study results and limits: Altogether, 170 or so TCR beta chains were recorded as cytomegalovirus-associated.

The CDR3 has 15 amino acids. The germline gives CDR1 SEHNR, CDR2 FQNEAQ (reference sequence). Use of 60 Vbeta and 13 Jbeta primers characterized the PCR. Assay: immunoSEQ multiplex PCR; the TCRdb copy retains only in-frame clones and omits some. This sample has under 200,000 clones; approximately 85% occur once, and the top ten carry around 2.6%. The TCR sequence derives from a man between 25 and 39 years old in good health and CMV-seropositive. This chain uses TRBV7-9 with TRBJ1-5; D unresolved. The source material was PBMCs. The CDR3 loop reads CSSSLRRYSNQPQHF. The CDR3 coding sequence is TGTTCCAGCAGCTTACGTCGTTATAGCAATCAGCCCCAGCATTTT.